The TCR beta chain under discussion was sequenced for a study of response to subunit inactivated influenza vaccine. TCRdb processed the RT-PCR reads anew with MiXCR; each CDR3 protein has one entry. This table has some 800,000 distinct CDR3 sequences, approximately 21% appearing once. The CDR3 totals 15 residues. Germline lookup yields CDR1 DFQATT and CDR2 SNEGSKA (reference sequence). Losses at the gene ends were 4 bases for V and 4 bases for J; bases not matched to a gene: 9. V is TRBV20-1 and J is TRBJ1-3; TRBD1 agrees at 8 bases. The source is a man in his fifties or sixties who received an inactivated influenza vaccine. The input for sequencing was PBMCs from blood, taken 5 days after vaccination. CDR3 nucleotide sequence: TGCAGTGCTATAGACAGGGGATCTTTCGGAAACACCATATATTTT. Encoded protein: CSAIDRGSFGNTIYF.